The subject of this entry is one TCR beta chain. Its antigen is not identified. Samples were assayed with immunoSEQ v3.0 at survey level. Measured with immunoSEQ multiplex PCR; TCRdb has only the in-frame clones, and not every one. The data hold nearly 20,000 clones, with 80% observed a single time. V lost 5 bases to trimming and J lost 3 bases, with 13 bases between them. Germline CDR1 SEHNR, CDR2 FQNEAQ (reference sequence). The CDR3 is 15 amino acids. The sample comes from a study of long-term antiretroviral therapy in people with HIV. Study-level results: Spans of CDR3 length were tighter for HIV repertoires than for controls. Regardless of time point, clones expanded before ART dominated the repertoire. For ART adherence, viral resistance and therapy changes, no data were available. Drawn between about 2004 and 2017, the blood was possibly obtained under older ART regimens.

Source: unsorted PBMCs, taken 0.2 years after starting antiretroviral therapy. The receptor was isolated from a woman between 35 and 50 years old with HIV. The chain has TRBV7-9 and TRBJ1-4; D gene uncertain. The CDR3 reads CASSPGYYPNEKLFF. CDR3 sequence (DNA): TGTGCCAGCAGCCCAGGATACTACCCTAATGAAAAACTGTTTTTT.